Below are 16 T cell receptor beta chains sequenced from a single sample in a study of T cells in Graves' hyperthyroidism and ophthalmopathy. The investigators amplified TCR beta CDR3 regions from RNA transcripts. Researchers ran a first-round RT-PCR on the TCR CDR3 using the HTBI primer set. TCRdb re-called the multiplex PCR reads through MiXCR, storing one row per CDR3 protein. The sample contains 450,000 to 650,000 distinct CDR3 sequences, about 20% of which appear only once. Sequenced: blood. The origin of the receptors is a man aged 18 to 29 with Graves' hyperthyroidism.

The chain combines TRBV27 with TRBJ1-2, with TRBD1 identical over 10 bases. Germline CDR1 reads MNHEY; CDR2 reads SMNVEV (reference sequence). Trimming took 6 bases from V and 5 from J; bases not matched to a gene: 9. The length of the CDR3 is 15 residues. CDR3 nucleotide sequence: TGTGCCAGCAGGGGGCCGGACAGGGGGGATTATGGCTACACCTTC. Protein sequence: CASRGPDRGDYGYTF.

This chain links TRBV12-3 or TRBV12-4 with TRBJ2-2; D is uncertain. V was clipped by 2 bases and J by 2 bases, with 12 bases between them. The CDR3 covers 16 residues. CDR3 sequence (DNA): TGTGCCAGCAGTTTAAAACTCCGACAAAACACCGGGGAGCTGTTTTTT. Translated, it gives CASSLKLRQNTGELFF.

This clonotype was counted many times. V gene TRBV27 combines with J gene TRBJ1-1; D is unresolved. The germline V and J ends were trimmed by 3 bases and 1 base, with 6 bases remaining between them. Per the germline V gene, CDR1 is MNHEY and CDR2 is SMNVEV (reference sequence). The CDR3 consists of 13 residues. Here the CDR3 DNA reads TGTGCCAGCAGTTTTGTCTGGAACACTGAAGCTTTCTTT. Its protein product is CASSFVWNTEAFF.

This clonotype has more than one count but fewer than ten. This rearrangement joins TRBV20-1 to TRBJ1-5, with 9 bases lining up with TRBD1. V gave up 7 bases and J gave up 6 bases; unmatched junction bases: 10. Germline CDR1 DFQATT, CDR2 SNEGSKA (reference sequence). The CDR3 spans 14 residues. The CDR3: CSVRGQGLGQPQHF. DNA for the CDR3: TGCAGTGTTCGAGGACAGGGGTTAGGTCAGCCCCAGCATTTT.

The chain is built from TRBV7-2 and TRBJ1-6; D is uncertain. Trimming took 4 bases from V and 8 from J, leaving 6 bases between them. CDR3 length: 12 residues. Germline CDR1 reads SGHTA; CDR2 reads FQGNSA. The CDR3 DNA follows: TGTGCCAGCAGCTCCCGTGATTCACCCCTCCACTTT. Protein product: CASSSRDSPLHF.

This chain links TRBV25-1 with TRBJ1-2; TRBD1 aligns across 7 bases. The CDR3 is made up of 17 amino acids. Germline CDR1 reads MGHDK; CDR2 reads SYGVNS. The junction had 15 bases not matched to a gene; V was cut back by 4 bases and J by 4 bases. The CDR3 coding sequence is TGTGCCAGCAGTGGCCCCTCCCCCACAGGGGCCCCCTATGGCTACACCTTC. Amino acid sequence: CASSGPSPTGAPYGYTF.

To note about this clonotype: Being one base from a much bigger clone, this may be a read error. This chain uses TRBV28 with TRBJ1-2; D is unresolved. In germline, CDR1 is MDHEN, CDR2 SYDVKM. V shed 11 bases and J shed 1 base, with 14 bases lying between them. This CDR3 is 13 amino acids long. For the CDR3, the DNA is TGTGCCGGCTCCGGGCCCCTTAACTATGGCTACACCTTC. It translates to CAGSGPLNYGYTF.

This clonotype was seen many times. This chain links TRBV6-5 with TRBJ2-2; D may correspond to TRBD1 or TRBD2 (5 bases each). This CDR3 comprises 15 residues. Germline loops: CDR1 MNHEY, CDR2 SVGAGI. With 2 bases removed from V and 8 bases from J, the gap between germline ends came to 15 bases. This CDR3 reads CASSYRDGGWGELFF. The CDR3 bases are TGTGCCAGCAGTTACCGGGACGGAGGATGGGGGGAGCTGTTTTTT.

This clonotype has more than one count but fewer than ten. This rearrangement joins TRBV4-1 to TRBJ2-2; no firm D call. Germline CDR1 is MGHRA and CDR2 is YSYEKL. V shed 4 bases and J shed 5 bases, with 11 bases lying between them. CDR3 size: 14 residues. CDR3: CASSPPFKTGELFF. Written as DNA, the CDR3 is TGCGCCAGCAGCCCCCCCTTTAAGACCGGGGAGCTGTTTTTT.

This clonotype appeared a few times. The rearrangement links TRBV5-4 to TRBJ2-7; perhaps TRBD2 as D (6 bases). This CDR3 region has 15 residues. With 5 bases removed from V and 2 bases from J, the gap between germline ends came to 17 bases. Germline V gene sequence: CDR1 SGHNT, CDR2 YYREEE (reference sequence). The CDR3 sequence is CASRYQTGTAYEQYF. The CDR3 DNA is TGTGCCAGCAGGTACCAAACCGGGACTGCCTACGAGCAGTACTTC.

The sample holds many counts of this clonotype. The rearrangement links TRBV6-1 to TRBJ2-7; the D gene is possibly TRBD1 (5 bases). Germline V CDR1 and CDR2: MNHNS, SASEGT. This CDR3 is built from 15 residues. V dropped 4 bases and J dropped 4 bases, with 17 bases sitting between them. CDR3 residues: CASSAKVRQGYEQYF. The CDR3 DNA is TGTGCCAGCAGTGCCAAGGTGCGGCAGGGATACGAGCAGTACTTC.

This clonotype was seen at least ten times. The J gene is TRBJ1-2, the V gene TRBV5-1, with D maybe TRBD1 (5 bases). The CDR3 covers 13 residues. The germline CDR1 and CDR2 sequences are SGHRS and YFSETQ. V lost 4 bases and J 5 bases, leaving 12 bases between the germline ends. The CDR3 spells CASSTADIYGYTF. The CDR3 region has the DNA TGCGCCAGCAGCACAGCGGACATTTATGGCTACACCTTC.

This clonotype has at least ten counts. CDR3 sequence reads: CASSPNGNTEAFF. For the CDR3, the DNA is TGTGCCAGCAGCCCAAACGGGAACACTGAAGCTTTCTTT. The genes are TRBV13 and TRBJ1-1; no clear D gene. The germline V and J ends were trimmed by 5 bases and 1 base, with 8 bases remaining between them. The CDR3 is 13 amino acids. CDR1 and CDR2 from the germline V gene are PRHDT and FYEKMQ (reference sequence).

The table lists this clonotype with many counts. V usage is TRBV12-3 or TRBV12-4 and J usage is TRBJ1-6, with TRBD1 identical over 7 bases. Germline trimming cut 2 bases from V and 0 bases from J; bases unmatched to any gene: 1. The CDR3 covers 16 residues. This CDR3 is CASSLRDSSYNSPLHF. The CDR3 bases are TGTGCCAGCAGTTTAAGGGACAGCTCCTATAATTCACCCCTCCACTTT.

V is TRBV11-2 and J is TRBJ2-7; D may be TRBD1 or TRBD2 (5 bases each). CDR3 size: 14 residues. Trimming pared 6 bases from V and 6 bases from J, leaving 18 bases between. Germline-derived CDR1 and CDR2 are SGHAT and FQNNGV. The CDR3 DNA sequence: TGTGCCAGCAGTCCGGGACGGGGTTTCGGCGAGCAGTACTTC. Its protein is CASSPGRGFGEQYF. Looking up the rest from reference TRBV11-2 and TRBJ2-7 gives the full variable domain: EAGVAQSPRYKIIEKRQSVAFWCNPISGHATLYWYQQILGQGPKLLIQFQNNGVVDDSQLPKDRFSAERLKGVDSTLKIQPAKLEDSAVYLCASSPGRGFGEQYFGPGTRLTVT.

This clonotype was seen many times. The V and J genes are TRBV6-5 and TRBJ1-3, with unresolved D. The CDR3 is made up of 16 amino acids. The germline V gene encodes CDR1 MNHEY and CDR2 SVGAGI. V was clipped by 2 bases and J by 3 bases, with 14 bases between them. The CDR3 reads CASSYVQDGGGNTIYF. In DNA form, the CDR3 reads TGTGCCAGCAGTTACGTCCAAGACGGTGGTGGAAACACCATATATTTT.